These 28 T cell receptor beta chains were sequenced from one sample in a study of vaccination and CD4 T cells after COVID-19. Treatment noted: roughly ten-day PBMC culture with coronavirus spike peptide pools or control peptides (ViraFEST assay). These TCRs' antigens remain unknown. Researchers used the Oncomine TCR Beta short-read assay to sequence DNA from cultured CD4+ T cells. TCRdb analysed the PCR reads with MiXCR anew, one entry per CDR3 protein. The sample shows 20,000 or so distinct CDR3 sequences, roughly 46% of them seen only once. Material: CD4+ T cells from blood, cultured in vitro, obtained before SARS-CoV-2 vaccination. The receptor set was obtained from a human donor who had recovered from COVID-19.

The chain uses TRBV18 and TRBJ2-7, with D perhaps matching TRBD1 or TRBD2 (6 bases each). Germline V gene data show CDR1 as KGHSH and CDR2 as LQKENI. The CDR3 loop spans 15 amino acids. The ends were cut back, 3 bases at V and 4 bases at J, with 16 bases in the middle. The CDR3 bases are TGTGCCAGCTCACCGGTCGGTCAGGGGACTTACGAGCAGTACTTC. It specifies CASSPVGQGTYEQYF. Variable domain in full (rest from reference TRBV18 and TRBJ2-7): NAGVMQNPRHLVRRRGQEARLRCSPMKGHSHVYWYRQLPEEGLKFMVYLQKENIIDESGMPKERFSAEFPKEGPSILRIQQVVRGDSAAYFCASSPVGQGTYEQYFGPGTRLTVT.

This chain joins TRBV11-3 and TRBJ2-1; 9 nucleotides match TRBD2. The trim removed 6 bases at V and 6 bases at J, leaving 6 bases unmatched. The CDR3 totals 14 residues. Germline CDR1 and CDR2: SGHNT and YENEEA. The CDR3 loop is CASRPAGGGNEQFF. CDR3 bases: TGTGCCAGCAGACCCGCGGGAGGGGGCAATGAGCAGTTCTTC.

The chain has TRBV24-1 and TRBJ2-2; D is unclear. CDR3 size: 13 residues. Germline-derived CDR1 and CDR2 are KGHDR and SFDVKD. The V end lost 7 bases, the J end lost 6 bases, and 11 bases lay between the germline ends. The CDR3 is CATSLGRAGELFF. CDR3 sequence (DNA): TGTGCCACCAGCCTTGGTCGAGCCGGGGAGCTGTTTTTT.

The gene calls are TRBV11-2 and TRBJ1-2, with D perhaps matching TRBD1 (6 bases). The ends were cut back, 1 base at V and 8 bases at J, with 14 bases in the middle. The CDR3 covers 14 residues. The germline gives CDR1 SGHAT, CDR2 FQNNGV. The CDR3 DNA sequence: TGTGCCAGCAGCTTAGTTCGCAGGGGTAACGGCTACACCTTC. It codes for CASSLVRRGNGYTF.

The chain recombines TRBV15 with TRBJ2-3; D gene uncertain. Trimming stripped 3 bases from V and 4 bases from J, with 2 bases between. CDR1 LNHNV and CDR2 YYDKDF come from the germline V gene (reference sequence). The CDR3 runs 11 residues. CDR3 protein: CATSRADTQYF. Here the CDR3 DNA reads TGTGCCACCAGCAGGGCAGATACGCAGTATTTT.

This clonotype was found once. The CDR3 bases are TGTGCCAGCTGGGGGAGGGGGCGGTTCGCCTACAATGAGCAGTTCTTC. It codes for CASWGRGRFAYNEQFF. The rearrangement uses TRBV6-1 and TRBJ2-1; either TRBD1 or TRBD2 may supply D (7 bases each). The CDR3 consists of 16 residues. The V and J ends lost 8 bases and 2 bases respectively, with 19 bases between them. CDR1 and CDR2 from the germline V gene are MNHNS and SASEGT.

The V and J genes are TRBV9 and TRBJ2-7, with TRBD2 matching over 9 bases. Germline values: CDR1 SGDLS, CDR2 YYNGEE. J gave up 4 bases and V 0 bases, and 11 bases lay outside the gene matches. The CDR3 length is 17 residues. DNA of the CDR3: TGTGCCAGCAGCGTAGTGAGAGTAGCGGGGGAGGAGTACGAGCAGTACTTC. This encodes CASSVVRVAGEEYEQYF.

This clonotype was found a few times. The V gene is TRBV6-2 or TRBV6-3, the J gene TRBJ2-2; TRBD1 is a possible D gene (6 bases). Trimming removed 2 bases at V and 8 bases at J, with 12 bases between. CDR3 size: 14 residues. CDR1 and CDR2 from the germline V gene are MNHEY and SVGEGT. The CDR3 nucleotides are TGTGCCAGCAGTTACAACCACAGGGCTGGGGAGCTGTTTTTT. Protein: CASSYNHRAGELFF.

The rearrangement joins TRBV7-9 to TRBJ2-7, with D possibly being TRBD2 (6 bases). The V gene's germline CDR1 is SEHNR and CDR2 FQNEAQ (reference sequence). The CDR3 loop spans 13 amino acids. The CDR3 is CASGAGQLYEQYF. Here the CDR3 DNA reads TGTGCGTCAGGAGCGGGCCAACTCTACGAGCAGTACTTC.

J is TRBJ1-5 and V is TRBV20-1, with 7 bases that match TRBD1. The V gene's germline CDR1 is DFQATT and CDR2 SNEGSKA (reference sequence). J gave up 5 bases and V 0 bases, and 10 bases lay outside the gene matches. The CDR3 is 16 amino acids. Here the CDR3 reads CSARDGGQGVDQPQHF. Written as DNA, the CDR3 is TGCAGTGCTAGAGATGGAGGCCAGGGGGTAGATCAGCCCCAGCATTTT.

The J gene is TRBJ2-3, the V gene TRBV7-2; 15 nucleotides align to TRBD2. The trim removed 4 bases at V and 11 bases at J, leaving 1 base unmatched. The CDR3 spans 13 residues. CDR1 is SGHTA and CDR2 is FQGNSA in the germline V gene. The chain's CDR3 is CASSSGLAGGQYF. The CDR3 DNA reads as TGTGCCAGCAGCTCGGGACTAGCGGGGGGGCAGTATTTT.

The V and J genes are TRBV6-1 and TRBJ2-4; D is ambiguous. V lost 4 bases and J lost 1, with 5 bases in between. The germline V gene has CDR1 MNHNS and CDR2 SASEGT. CDR3 length: 13 amino acids. The CDR3 bases are TGTGCCAGCAGTGGGAAGGCCAAAAACATTCAGTACTTC. It encodes CASSGKAKNIQYF.

This clonotype was counted a few times. This rearrangement joins TRBV20-1 to TRBJ1-2, with 8 bases matching TRBD1. The CDR3 spans 15 residues. CDR1 and CDR2 from the germline V gene are DFQATT and SNEGSKA (reference sequence). With V trimmed by 3 bases and J by 6 bases, 12 bases remained unmatched. DNA for the CDR3: TGCAGTGCTAGCCAATTCAGGGGGCGGGGAAATGGCTACACCTTC. It yields the protein CSASQFRGRGNGYTF.

The chain has TRBV7-6 and TRBJ2-3; D uncertain. Trimming cost V 9 bases and J 1 base, with 8 bases left between them. The CDR3 runs 12 residues. Germline assignment: CDR1 SGHVS and CDR2 FNYEAQ. CDR3 region: CASAHGTDTQYF. Here the CDR3 DNA reads TGTGCCAGTGCCCACGGCACAGATACGCAGTATTTT. Combining the CDR3 with reference TRBV7-6 and TRBJ2-3 gives the whole variable domain GAGVSQSPRYKVTKRGQDVALRCDPISGHVSLYWYRQALGQGPEFLTYFNYEAQQDKSGLPNDRFSAERPEGSISTLTIQRTEQRDSAMYRCASAHGTDTQYFGPGTRLTVL.

J is TRBJ1-2 and V is TRBV11-1, with 11 nucleotides matching TRBD1. The V segment lost 5 bases and the J segment 3 bases; nucleotides outside the gene matches: 5. Germline V lookup: CDR1 SGHAT, CDR2 FQDESV (reference sequence). This CDR3 has 15 amino acids. CDR3 residues: CASSRDRGKYYGYTF. The CDR3, as DNA: TGTGCCAGCAGCCGGGACAGGGGGAAGTACTATGGCTACACCTTC.

This clonotype was observed a few times. The V gene is TRBV30, the J gene TRBJ1-2, with 7 nucleotides matching TRBD1. The CDR3 totals 13 residues. The germline V gene encodes CDR1 GTSNPN and CDR2 SVGIG (reference sequence). V lost 4 bases and J lost 8; bases outside the gene matches: 10. DNA for the CDR3: TGTGCCTGGACGCAGGGGGATCGGGAGGGCTACACCTTC. This translates into CAWTQGDREGYTF.

This chain links TRBV5-1 with TRBJ2-7; TRBD2 matches 7 bases. CDR1 and CDR2 from the germline V gene are SGHRS and YFSETQ. This CDR3 spans 14 amino acids. V lost 5 bases and J lost 0; bases outside the gene matches: 5. CDR3 coding DNA: TGCGCCAGCAGTTCCAGCGGGAACTCCTACGAGCAGTACTTC. The encoded protein is CASSSSGNSYEQYF. Full variable domain (missing parts from reference TRBV5-1 and TRBJ2-7): KAGVTQTPRYLIKTRGQQVTLSCSPISGHRSVSWYQQTPGQGLQFLFEYFSETQRNKGNFPGRFSGRQFSNSRSEMNVSTLELGDSALYLCASSSSGNSYEQYFGPGTRLTVT.

The chain links TRBV24-1 to TRBJ2-6; the match to TRBD1 covers 7 bases. With 9 bases clipped from V and 10 bases from J, the junction kept 17 bases outside the gene matches. Per germline, CDR1 KGHDR and CDR2 SFDVKD. The length of the CDR3 is 16 residues. CDR3 nucleotide sequence: TGTGCCACCCCTACGCGAGGGGGCGGAGGAATAAACGTCCTGACTTTC. Its translation is CATPTRGGGGINVLTF.

The V call is TRBV25-1, the J call TRBJ2-1; no clear D gene. This CDR3 has 17 residues. The germline gives CDR1 MGHDK, CDR2 SYGVNS. Trimming took 1 base from V and 3 from J, leaving 16 bases between them. The DNA of the CDR3 is TGTGCCAGCAGTGAATCACGCGGAACTAAAAACTACAATGAGCAGTTCTTC. Translated: CASSESRGTKNYNEQFF.

This clonotype was seen only a few times. V usage is TRBV6-1 and J usage is TRBJ1-5; D gene ambiguous. There are 16 residues in the CDR3. Germline values: CDR1 MNHNS, CDR2 SASEGT. V lost 2 bases to trimming and J lost 2 bases, with 13 bases between them. The CDR3 coding sequence is TGTGCCAGCAGTGAATCGGGGAGATTACGCAATCAGCCCCAGCATTTT. This gives the protein CASSESGRLRNQPQHF.

In its sample, this clonotype was seen a few times. CDR3: CASSLAGANYGYTF. The CDR3 nucleotides are TGTGCCAGCAGCTTAGCCGGGGCCAACTATGGCTACACCTTC. V is TRBV7-9 and J is TRBJ1-2, with D possibly TRBD1 on 5 matching bases. Germline assignment: CDR1 SEHNR and CDR2 FQNEAQ (reference sequence). Trimming removed 0 bases at V and 2 bases at J, with 7 bases between. CDR3 length: 14 amino acids.

V and J are TRBV20-1 and TRBJ1-6, with TRBD1 matching 7 bases. This CDR3 spans 18 amino acids. CDR1 DFQATT and CDR2 SNEGSKA come from the germline V gene (reference sequence). After removal of 1 base from V and 0 bases from J, the junction contained 9 bases not matched to a gene. The CDR3: CSARGPGQSSSYNSPLHF. CDR3 bases: TGCAGTGCTAGAGGACCGGGACAGTCGAGCTCCTATAATTCACCCCTCCACTTT.

V is TRBV19 and J is TRBJ1-2, with D unresolved. Germline values: CDR1 LNHDA, CDR2 SQIVND (reference sequence). The length of the CDR3 is 16 residues. V lost 4 bases and J 2 bases, leaving 17 bases between the germline ends. The CDR3 nucleotides are TGTGCCAGTAGTAACCCCTCCGTTGAGAGGAACTATGGCTACACCTTC. This gives the protein CASSNPSVERNYGYTF.

This clonotype occurred a few times. The V gene is TRBV20-1, the J gene TRBJ1-4, with a weak D call TRBD1 (6 bases). The V gene's germline CDR1 is DFQATT and CDR2 SNEGSKA (reference sequence). V lost 0 bases and J lost 5, with 13 bases in between. The CDR3 loop spans 15 amino acids. The CDR3 spells CSARDVGGPNEKLFF. As DNA, the CDR3 is TGCAGTGCTAGAGATGTGGGGGGCCCCAATGAAAAACTGTTTTTT.

This chain links TRBV11-3 with TRBJ2-2; D is perhaps TRBD1 (6 bases). Germline V gives CDR1 SGHNT, CDR2 YENEEA. With 4 bases removed from V and 3 bases from J, the gap between germline ends came to 18 bases. The CDR3 has 17 residues. DNA for the CDR3: TGTGCCAGCAGCTCTGGACCGACAGGCTTGTACACCGGGGAGCTGTTTTTT. Amino acids: CASSSGPTGLYTGELFF.

The chain links TRBV6-2 or TRBV6-3 to TRBJ2-5; 13 positions match TRBD2. The ends lost 4 bases at V and 5 bases at J; junction bases unmatched: 7. CDR1 and CDR2 from the germline V gene are MNHEY and SVGEGT. The CDR3 is 16 amino acids. The CDR3 here is CASSLGLAGEVETQYF. The CDR3 DNA sequence: TGTGCCAGCAGTTTAGGACTAGCGGGAGAGGTTGAGACCCAGTACTTC.

CDR3 sequence (DNA): TGCAGTGCCCGACTAGCGGGAGCGGTAGATACGCAGTATTTT. Translation gives CSARLAGAVDTQYF. The V call is TRBV20-1, the J call TRBJ2-3; 12 positions match TRBD2. The germline V gene has CDR1 DFQATT and CDR2 SNEGSKA (reference sequence). The J segment lost 5 bases and the V segment lost 6 bases, leaving 6 bases of the junction unmatched. The CDR3 is made up of 14 amino acids.

This clonotype has a handful of counts. The V call is TRBV6-1, the J call TRBJ2-5; 8 bases are a match to TRBD1. Germline assignment: CDR1 MNHNS and CDR2 SASEGT. J gave up 7 bases and V 11 bases, and 9 bases lay outside the gene matches. CDR3 size: 12 residues. DNA of the CDR3: TGTGCCGGCGGACAGGGAGGATTGACCCAGTACTTC. Its translation is CAGGQGGLTQYF.